This TCR beta chain was retrieved from a study of identical twins (dated by TCRdb to the mid-2010s). Regarding the study in general: TCR alpha and beta repertoires from monozygotic twins, unrelated adults of various ages and cord blood were deep-sequenced to test whether fetal clonotypes persist. To rule out contamination, replicate twin experiments were performed at different times with different library preparation protocols.

The library was made by 5' RACE. Sequencing instrument: Illumina HiSeq 2000. A universal primer binding site was introduced by template switching, and a unique molecular identifier was present in the final cDNA, enabling accurate counting of TCR cDNA molecules. Specific primers in the conserved constant-segment region were used to synthesize first-strand cDNA for TCR alpha and beta chains. To control for contamination, each cDNA library was double barcoded with a SMART-Mk sample barcode plus Illumina barcodes. Two successive PCR steps introduced TruSeq adapter sequences along with Illumina sample barcodes. TCR alpha and beta cDNA libraries were sequenced on the Illumina HiSeq platform with custom primers. The source study handled its data this way. MiGEC processed the raw reads to extract unique molecular identifiers, while MiXCR was used to determine the CDR3 positions. For each individual, recombination models were inferred using an EM algorithm with the repgenHMM and IGoR tools. Shared clonotype analysis was performed with the tcR package in R, normalizing sharing by the product of cloneset sizes. To study raw recombination free of thymic and clonal selection effects, out-of-frame nonproductive sequences were analyzed. In-frame beta chains were kept once TCRdb had trimmed the public reads at Q25 with fastp and called clones with MiXCR. CDR3 protein duplicates are merged, each entry listing the most common genes and DNA. The V and J calls were determined by TCRdb, not by the authors. Across this sample there are about 530,000 distinct CDR3 sequences, with 12% to 15% seen only once. Roughly 0.46% of the sample is held by the ten biggest clonotypes.

Trimming accounts for 2 bases at V and 7 bases at J, while the number of junction bases matched to no gene is 8. Per the germline V gene (reference sequence), SEHNR is the CDR1 and FQNEAQ is the CDR2. The CDR3 goes from the cysteine to the phenylalanine over 15 residues. Here the CDR3 DNA is all that survives: 45 bases in frame from base 1. Broader findings and caveats from the paper: Abundant cord blood beta clonotypes had fewer insertions, young adult naive repertoires showed a similar but weaker trend, and memory repertoires showed no such trend. Invariant T cells such as MAIT and iNKT could partly confound zero-insertion analyses, although diverse VJ usage argued against such confounding for most clonotypes. Compared with coincidental sharing between unrelated individuals, an excess of low generation-probability sequences was observed among out-of-frame TCR alpha sequences shared between twins. The excess sharing between twins in beta out-of-frame sequences was weaker because fewer shared sequences reduced the signal-to-noise ratio. Because the same donors could not be followed over many years, conclusions were based on cross-sectional statistical analysis. In monozygotic twins, out-of-frame TCR alpha sharing was systematically underestimated by recombination models, although the models agreed with sharing between unrelated individuals.

Every donor in the study was a healthy Caucasian. Three pairs of female monozygotic twins, all aged about 18 to 30 years, were included in the twin cohort. Positive isolation kits from Invitrogen were used to isolate CD4+ and CD8+ T cell populations. This clonotype was found a few times. Its antigen target is currently unknown. Per-base qualities were not stored, and no clone one base away is much larger. These data also featured in a second study, about yellow fever vaccine responses in identical twins. As that second paper reports: According to the authors, the vaccine-induced T cell response in identical twins seemed to be partly convergent and partly specific to each individual. The study precisely tracked vaccine-responding T cell clones in identical twins.

The chain was built from TRBV7-9 and TRBJ2-1; the junction holds 7 bases that match TRBD1. The source material was CD4+ T cells sorted from blood. The receptor was isolated from a woman younger than 35 in good health. The CDR3 here reads CASSLTGTAENEQFF. In nucleotide form, the sequence is TGTGCCAGCAGCTTAACCGGGACAGCCGAAAATGAGCAGTTCTTC.